This T cell receptor beta chain was retrieved from a study of tumour-infiltrating T cells in Burkitt lymphoma. CDR1 and CDR2 (germline): LNHNV, YYDKDF (reference sequence). There are 15 residues in the CDR3. V lost 5 bases and J lost 6; bases outside the gene matches: 5. Profiled with immunoSEQ multiplex PCR; TCRdb holds only in-frame clones, not every one. This sample has about 2,500 clones; roughly 15% occur once, and the top ten carry roughly 13%. This receptor was identified in a human donor with Burkitt lymphoma. Sequencing used tumor tissue. The chain is built from TRBV15 and TRBJ2-2; 11 bases map to TRBD1. CDR3 loop: CATSEGQGVPGELFF. DNA of the CDR3: TGTGCCACCAGCGAGGGACAGGGGGTACCCGGGGAGCTGTTTTTT.